This T cell receptor (beta chain) is drawn from a study of siplizumab effects on memory and regulatory T cells. Profiled with immunoSEQ multiplex PCR; TCRdb holds only in-frame clones, not every one. The table includes tens of thousands of clones, about 97% detected once. The sequencing sample was made of naive CD4+ T cells sorted from blood. The sequence was collected from a human donor in good health.

CDR3 DNA sequence: TGTGCCAGCAGCGGGACAGGGATAGATGGCTACACCTTC. Its protein is CASSGTGIDGYTF. This sequence joins TRBV2 and TRBJ1-2; the match to TRBD1 covers 9 bases. The CDR3 totals 13 residues. Germline V gives CDR1 SNHLY, CDR2 FYNNEI. The trim removed 6 bases at V and 6 bases at J, leaving 5 bases unmatched.